The entry that follows covers one TCR beta chain sequence. The CDR3 sequence is 20 residues long. Trimming cost V 3 bases and J 0 bases; bases outside gene matches: 19. CDR1 is SGHRS and CDR2 is YFSETQ in the germline V gene. Here immunoSEQ multiplex PCR was the method, and the copy in TCRdb shows in-frame clones only, minus some. Among more than 350,000 clones, about 93% were seen once, and the ten largest hold over 9%. Specified treatment: some 20 received Ad26.COV2.S at low or high dose, single or two shots; a few received placebo; per-sample allocation not given. The study sampled participants on day 63 after the first vaccine or placebo injection. This entry comes from a study of Ad26.COV2.S vaccination and SARS-CoV-2 variants.

This receptor was identified in a person aged 18 to 65 who received the Ad26.COV2.S COVID-19 vaccine or a placebo. The sample here was peripheral blood, taken in a trial of Ad26.COV2.S vaccine versus placebo. This sequence joins TRBV5-1 and TRBJ2-7; 9 nucleotides match TRBD2. As DNA, the CDR3 is TGCGCCAGCAGCTCAACTGGGACTAGCAGAGTCACCCCCTTCTCCTACGAGCAGTACTTC. This codes for CASSSTGTSRVTPFSYEQYF.